The entry below describes one TCR beta chain. Individuals aged 18 to 89 years were recruited from 24 US areas. Original data processing: Amplification of reference gene primers provided the estimated nucleated cell counts. The table came from immunoSEQ multiplex PCR; TCRdb's copy has only in-frame clones and leaves some out. For V, J and clone size, that table is used; D and trimming come from the DNA. Seen here are 260,000 or so clones, approximately 88% observed once, and the top ten hold 2.6%. The data are from a study of blood T cell repertoires in COVID-19. In the study overall: Acute and convalescent COVID-19 samples came from the United States, Italy and Spain.

The junction had 6 bases not matched to a gene; V was cut back by 3 bases and J by 0 bases. The CDR3 covers 17 residues. The germline gives CDR1 SGHRS, CDR2 YFSETQ. Sequencing input: PBMCs or T cells enriched from blood (not recorded which). This chain connects TRBV5-1 to TRBJ2-1, with TRBD2 matching 10 bases. The sequence was obtained from a woman between 25 and 40 years old with acute COVID-19. The CDR3 loop reads CASSSGTSDVSYNEQFF. The DNA of the CDR3 is TGCGCCAGCAGCTCCGGGACTAGCGACGTCTCCTACAATGAGCAGTTCTTC.